This is a list of T cell receptor beta chains from one sample in a study of T cell repertoires in cytomegalovirus infection. TCRdb processed the reads anew with MiXCR; each CDR3 protein has one entry. The sample lists just under 550,000 distinct CDR3 sequences, approximately 26% seen once, with 13% in the top ten. The sequenced material came from PBMCs. The receptors stem from a human donor in good health (CMV status not recorded). Some clones in this sample may be carry-over from other donors' samples. Each CDR3 is given with its conserved first and last residue. D genes are given only for firm matches. Clone size is given for some rows only: seen once, a few or many times, or a class if the clone is expanded.

V gene	D gene	J gene	clone size	CDR3 protein	CDR3 DNA
TRBV15	.	TRBJ2-7	few	CATSREGITYEQYF	TGTGCCACCAGCAGAGAGGGCATTACCTACGAGCAGTACTTC
TRBV12-3/TRBV12-4	.	TRBJ2-2	many	CASRSHLRFTGELFF	TGTGCCAGCAGATCCCATCTACGTTTCACCGGGGAGCTGTTTTTT
TRBV12-3/TRBV12-4	TRBD1	TRBJ2-1	.	CASSRRTGEQFF	TGTGCCAGCAGTCGCCGGACAGGTGAGCAGTTCTTC
TRBV12-3/TRBV12-4	TRBD1	TRBJ1-1	.	CASSLHRGSEAFF	TGTGCCAGCAGTTTACACAGGGGGTCTGAAGCTTTCTTT
TRBV27	.	TRBJ1-2	.	CASRMAGPYGYTF	TGTGCCAGCCGGATGGCAGGCCCCTATGGCTACACCTTC
TRBV7-2	TRBD2	TRBJ2-5	few	CASSHPTSGGETQYF	TGTGCCAGCAGCCACCCGACTAGCGGGGGGGAGACCCAGTACTTC
TRBV7-6	.	TRBJ1-5	many	CASSSDPPGSNQPQHF	TGTGCCAGCAGCTCCGACCCCCCCGGGTCCAATCAGCCCCAGCATTTT
TRBV20-1	TRBD1	TRBJ1-2	.	CSASHGTGYGYTF	TGCAGTGCTTCCCACGGGACAGGCTATGGCTACACCTTC
TRBV19	.	TRBJ2-1	few	CASIGRAGEGSYNEQFF	TGTGCCAGTATTGGTAGGGCAGGGGAGGGCTCCTACAATGAGCAGTTCTTC
TRBV7-2	.	TRBJ2-2	many	CASSFRTGNTGELFF	TGTGCCAGCAGCTTTCGGACGGGGAACACCGGGGAGCTGTTTTTT
TRBV20-1	.	TRBJ2-1	.	CSARSDLYNEQFF	TGCAGTGCTAGATCGGACCTTTACAATGAGCAGTTCTTC
TRBV20-1	TRBD2	TRBJ2-1	.	CSARDGGTSGSYEQFF	TGCAGTGCTAGAGATGGGGGGACTAGCGGGAGCTATGAGCAGTTCTTC
TRBV14	.	TRBJ2-7	once	CASSRREAGPYEQYF	TGTGCCAGCAGTCGCCGGGAAGCAGGGCCCTACGAGCAGTACTTC
TRBV4-1	.	TRBJ2-7	few	CASSQSTASSYEQYF	TGCGCCAGCAGCCAATCTACCGCTAGCTCCTACGAGCAGTACTTC
TRBV12-3/TRBV12-4	TRBD1	TRBJ1-6	.	CASSPGQGMGNSPLHF	TGTGCCAGCAGCCCGGGACAGGGGATGGGTAATTCACCCCTCCACTTT
TRBV12-3/TRBV12-4	TRBD1	TRBJ1-3	.	CASRPTGGQISGNTIYF	TGTGCCAGCAGGCCAACAGGGGGACAGATCTCTGGAAACACCATATATTTT
TRBV4-1	TRBD2	TRBJ2-5	.	CASSHCGRGSETQYF	TGCGCCAGCAGCCATTGCGGGAGGGGCTCGGAGACCCAGTACTTC
TRBV9	.	TRBJ2-7	.	CASSVGVGQYEQYF	TGTGCCAGCAGCGTAGGGGTCGGACAGTACGAGCAGTACTTC
TRBV7-2	.	TRBJ2-3	.	CAGSLRAGGTDTQYF	TGTGCCGGCAGCTTACGGGCAGGGGGGACAGATACGCAGTATTTT
TRBV11-3	.	TRBJ1-2	.	CASSLASVRNWDYGYTF	TGTGCCAGCAGCTTAGCATCGGTCAGAAACTGGGACTATGGCTACACCTTC
TRBV6-5	.	TRBJ2-3	few	CASSYREFSTDTQYF	TGTGCCAGCAGTTACCGGGAGTTCAGCACAGATACGCAGTATTTT
TRBV7-2	TRBD1	TRBJ2-7	.	CASNTGTASYEQYF	TGTGCCAGCAACACCGGGACAGCTTCCTACGAGCAGTACTTC
TRBV6-1	.	TRBJ1-6	.	CASSYGVRGSGSPLHF	TGTGCCAGCAGTTACGGAGTGAGGGGCTCGGGTTCACCCCTCCACTTT
TRBV6-2/TRBV6-3	.	TRBJ1-1	few	CASGHPNTEAFF	TGTGCCAGCGGACATCCGAACACTGAAGCTTTCTTT
TRBV7-8	TRBD2	TRBJ2-3	.	CASSLPSVISGEVTDTQYF	TGTGCCAGCAGCTTACCATCCGTAATAAGCGGGGAGGTAACAGATACGCAGTATTTT
TRBV11-2	.	TRBJ2-1	.	CASSLVPHPEQFF	TGTGCCAGCAGCTTAGTCCCCCACCCTGAGCAGTTCTTC
TRBV7-2	.	TRBJ1-2	.	CASSYVAQGDYTF	TGTGCCAGCAGCTATGTGGCGCAGGGTGACTACACCTTC
TRBV5-4	.	TRBJ2-2	.	CASKGGSPNTGELFF	TGTGCCAGCAAGGGGGGGAGCCCGAACACCGGGGAGCTGTTTTTT
TRBV29-1	TRBD2	TRBJ2-4	few	CSVAGTSGSKNIQYF	TGCAGCGTTGCTGGGACTAGTGGTTCCAAAAACATTCAGTACTTC
TRBV7-6	.	TRBJ1-1	many	CASSLAYRDPEAFF	TGTGCCAGCAGCTTAGCGTACAGGGACCCTGAAGCTTTCTTT
TRBV6-5	.	TRBJ1-1	.	CASSYASMNTEAFF	TGTGCCAGCAGTTACGCCAGCATGAACACTGAAGCTTTCTTT
TRBV9	.	TRBJ1-6	.	CASSVGPLSSPLHF	TGTGCCAGCAGCGTAGGCCCCCTTAGTTCACCCCTCCACTTT
TRBV7-9	.	TRBJ2-2	many	CASSWKQVSLLGGELFF	TGTGCCAGCAGCTGGAAACAGGTGTCTCTACTGGGCGGGGAGCTGTTTTTT
TRBV7-8	.	TRBJ1-5	many	CASSSRLMGVNQPQHF	TGTGCCAGCAGCTCGCGGCTAATGGGGGTCAATCAGCCCCAGCATTTT
TRBV7-3	TRBD2	TRBJ2-2	many	CASSLLHPGLAGDTGELFF	TGTGCCAGCAGCTTACTCCACCCGGGACTAGCGGGAGACACCGGGGAGCTGTTTTTT
TRBV12-3/TRBV12-4	.	TRBJ2-7	few	CASSLVGRRGGEQYF	TGTGCCAGCAGTTTGGTCGGGAGGAGGGGGGGGGAGCAGTACTTC
TRBV7-6	.	TRBJ1-2	.	CASSLRFGRDAYGYTF	TGTGCCAGCAGCTTAAGGTTTGGGAGGGACGCCTATGGCTACACCTTC
TRBV15	TRBD1	TRBJ1-6	few	CATSRGGDRVSPLHF	TGTGCCACCAGCAGAGGAGGGGACAGGGTTTCACCCCTCCACTTT
TRBV6-4	TRBD1	TRBJ1-1	once	CASSQSGTGNTEAFF	TGTGCCAGCAGTCAATCGGGGACAGGGAACACTGAAGCTTTCTTT
TRBV27	.	TRBJ2-4	.	CASSWGVENIQYF	TGTGCCAGCAGTTGGGGGGTTGAAAACATTCAGTACTTC
TRBV7-2	.	TRBJ2-1	many	CASSLVAVRPYNEQFF	TGTGCCAGCAGCTTAGTTGCCGTCCGGCCCTACAATGAGCAGTTCTTC
TRBV6-6	TRBD1	TRBJ2-1	.	CASSYSGTAHNEQFF	TGTGCCAGCAGTTACTCGGGGACAGCTCACAATGAGCAGTTCTTC
TRBV7-2	TRBD2	TRBJ2-1	few	CASSSGTRKQFF	TGTGCCAGCAGCTCCGGGACTAGGAAGCAGTTCTTC
TRBV6-2/TRBV6-3	.	TRBJ2-5	.	CASRTSGTQETQYF	TGTGCCAGCAGGACCTCCGGGACTCAAGAGACCCAGTACTTC
TRBV6-1	.	TRBJ1-5	few	CASRGPGSRVNQPQHF	TGTGCCAGCAGGGGACCGGGCTCCAGGGTCAATCAGCCCCAGCATTTT
TRBV7-2	.	TRBJ2-2	many	CASSLAPLTGELFF	TGTGCCAGCAGCTTAGCCCCCCTGACCGGGGAGCTGTTTTTT
TRBV5-6	.	TRBJ2-6	few	CASNPRGPSSGANVLTF	TGTGCCAGCAACCCCCGGGGCCCAAGCTCTGGGGCCAACGTCCTGACTTTC
TRBV7-2	.	TRBJ1-3	many	CASSPRRVGSSGNTIYF	TGTGCCAGCAGCCCAAGGCGGGTCGGGAGCTCTGGAAACACCATATATTTT
TRBV7-2	.	TRBJ2-5	many	CASSLENRGVETQYF	TGTGCCAGCAGCTTAGAGAACAGAGGGGTTGAGACCCAGTACTTC
TRBV7-2	.	TRBJ2-7	many	CASTPTTSSREQYF	TGTGCCAGCACCCCAACAACTAGCTCCCGAGAGCAGTACTTC